This TCR beta chain stems from a study of T cell responses to AZD1222 COVID-19 vaccine. The germline gives CDR1 LGHDT, CDR2 YNNKEL (reference sequence). V shed 3 bases and J 3 bases; nucleotides not matched to a gene: 3. The CDR3 sequence is 14 residues long. Study-wide results and limits: Across the whole spike, CD4 TCRs peaked at regions 160-218 and 743-854. Recipients of AZD1222 seropositive at baseline numbered only 5 or 6.

Assay: immunoSEQ multiplex PCR; the TCRdb copy retains only in-frame clones and omits some. The sample records approximately 93,000 clones, around nine tenths being singletons. A word on this clone: The antigen is undetermined.

This sequence was found in an adult who received the AZD1222 COVID-19 vaccine. The input for sequencing was peripheral blood, taken 28 days after the second AZD1222 dose. V gene TRBV3-1 (or the pseudogene TRBV3-2) combines with J gene TRBJ1-1, with 8 bases aligning to TRBD1. The CDR3 protein is CASSHHRGDTEAFF. The CDR3 nucleotides are TGTGCCAGCAGCCACCACAGGGGGGACACTGAAGCTTTCTTT.